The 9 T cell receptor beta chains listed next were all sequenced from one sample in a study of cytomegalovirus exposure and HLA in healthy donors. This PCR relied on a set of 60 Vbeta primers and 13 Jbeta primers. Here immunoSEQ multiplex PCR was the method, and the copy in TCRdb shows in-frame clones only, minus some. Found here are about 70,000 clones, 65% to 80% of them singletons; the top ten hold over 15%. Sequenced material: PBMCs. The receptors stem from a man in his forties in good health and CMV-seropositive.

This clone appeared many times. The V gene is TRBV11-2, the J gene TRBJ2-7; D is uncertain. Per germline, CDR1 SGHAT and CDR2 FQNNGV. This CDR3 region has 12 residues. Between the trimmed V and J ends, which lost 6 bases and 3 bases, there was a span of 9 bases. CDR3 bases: TGTGCCAGCAGTCCCAACAACTACGAGCAGTACTTC. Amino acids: CASSPNNYEQYF.

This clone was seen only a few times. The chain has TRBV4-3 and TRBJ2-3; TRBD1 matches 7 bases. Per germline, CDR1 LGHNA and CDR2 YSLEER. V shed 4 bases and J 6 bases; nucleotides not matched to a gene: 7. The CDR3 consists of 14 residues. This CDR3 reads CASSPPTGADTQYF. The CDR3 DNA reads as TGCGCCAGCAGCCCGCCCACAGGGGCCGATACGCAGTATTTT.

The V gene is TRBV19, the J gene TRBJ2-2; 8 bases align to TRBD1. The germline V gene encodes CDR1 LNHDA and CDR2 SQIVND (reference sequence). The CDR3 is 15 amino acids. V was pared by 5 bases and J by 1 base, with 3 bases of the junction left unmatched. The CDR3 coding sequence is TGTGCCAGTAGTGCGGGGACAGGGAACACCGGGGAGCTGTTTTTT. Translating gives CASSAGTGNTGELFF.

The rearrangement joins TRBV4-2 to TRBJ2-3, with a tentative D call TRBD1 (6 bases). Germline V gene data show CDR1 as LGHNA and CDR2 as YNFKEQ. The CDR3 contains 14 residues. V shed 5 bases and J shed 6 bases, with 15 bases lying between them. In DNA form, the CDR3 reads TGTGCCAGCAGCACACAGGGTGCCCCCGATACGCAGTATTTT. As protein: CASSTQGAPDTQYF.

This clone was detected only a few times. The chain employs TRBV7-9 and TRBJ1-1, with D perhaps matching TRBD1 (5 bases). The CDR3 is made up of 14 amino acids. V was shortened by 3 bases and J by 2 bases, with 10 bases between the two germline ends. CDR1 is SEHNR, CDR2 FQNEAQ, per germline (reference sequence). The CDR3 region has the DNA TGTGCCAGCAGCTTGGACACTTATAACACTGAAGCTTTCTTT. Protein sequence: CASSLDTYNTEAFF. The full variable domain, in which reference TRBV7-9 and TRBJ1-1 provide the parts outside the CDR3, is DTGVSQNPRHKITKRGQNVTFRCDPISEHNRLYWYRQTLGQGPEFLTYFQNEAQLEKSRLLSDRFSAERPKGSFSTLEIQRTEQGDSAMYLCASSLDTYNTEAFFGQGTRLTVV.

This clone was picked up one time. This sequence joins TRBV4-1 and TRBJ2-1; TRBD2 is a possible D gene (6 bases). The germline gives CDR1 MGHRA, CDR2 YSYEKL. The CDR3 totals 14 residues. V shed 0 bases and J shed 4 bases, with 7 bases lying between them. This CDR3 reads CASSQEDYYNEQFF. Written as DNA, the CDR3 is TGCGCCAGCAGCCAAGAGGACTATTACAATGAGCAGTTCTTC.

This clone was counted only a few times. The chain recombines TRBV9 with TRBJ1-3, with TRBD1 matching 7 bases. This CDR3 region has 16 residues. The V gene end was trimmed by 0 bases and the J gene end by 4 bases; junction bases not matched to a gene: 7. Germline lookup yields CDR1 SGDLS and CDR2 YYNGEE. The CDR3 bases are TGTGCCAGCAGCGTAGCTCGGACAGGCGAAGGAAACACCATATATTTT. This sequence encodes CASSVARTGEGNTIYF.

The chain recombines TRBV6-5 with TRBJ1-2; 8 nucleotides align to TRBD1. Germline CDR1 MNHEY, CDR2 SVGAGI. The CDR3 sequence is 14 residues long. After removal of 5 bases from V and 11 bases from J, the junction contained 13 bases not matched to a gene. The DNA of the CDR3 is TGTGCCAGCAGTGCTCGGACAGGGAAAGGTGGTTACACCTTC. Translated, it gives CASSARTGKGGYTF.

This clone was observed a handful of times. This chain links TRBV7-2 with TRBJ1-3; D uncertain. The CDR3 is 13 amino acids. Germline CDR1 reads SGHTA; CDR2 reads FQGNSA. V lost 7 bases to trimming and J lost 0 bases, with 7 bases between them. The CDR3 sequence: CASTPLSGNTIYF. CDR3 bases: TGTGCCAGCACCCCACTCTCTGGAAACACCATATATTTT.